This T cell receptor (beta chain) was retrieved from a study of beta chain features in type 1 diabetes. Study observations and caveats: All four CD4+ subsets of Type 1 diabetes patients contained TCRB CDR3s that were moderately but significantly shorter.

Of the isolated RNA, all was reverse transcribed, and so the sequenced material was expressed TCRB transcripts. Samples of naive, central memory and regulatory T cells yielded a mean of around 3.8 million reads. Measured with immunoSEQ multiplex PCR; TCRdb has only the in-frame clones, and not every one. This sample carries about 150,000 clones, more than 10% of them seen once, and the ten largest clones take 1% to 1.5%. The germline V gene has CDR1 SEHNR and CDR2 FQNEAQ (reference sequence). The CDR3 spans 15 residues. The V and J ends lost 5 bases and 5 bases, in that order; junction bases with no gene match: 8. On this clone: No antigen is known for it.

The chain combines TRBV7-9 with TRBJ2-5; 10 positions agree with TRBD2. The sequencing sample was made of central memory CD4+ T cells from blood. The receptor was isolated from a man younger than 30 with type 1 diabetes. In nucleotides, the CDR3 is TGTGCCAGCAGCCCCGCCGGTAGCGGGAGGGAGACCCAGTACTTC. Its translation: CASSPAGSGRETQYF.